The clone carrying this T cell receptor beta chain has just one count. Its antigen is not known. The data were obtained in a study of cytomegalovirus exposure and HLA in healthy donors. Study in general: The Caucasian-associated ancestry cluster held roughly 81% of around 380 genotyped donors.

The ends lost 2 bases at V and 4 bases at J; junction bases unmatched: 13. The CDR3 extends over 17 amino acids. Germline CDR1 reads ENHRY; CDR2 reads SYGVKD. PCR involved 60 Vbeta and 13 Jbeta primers. Produced via immunoSEQ multiplex PCR; TCRdb's table is partial and in-frame only. This sample carries about 170,000 clones, approximately 85% of them seen once, and the ten largest clones take over 2%. The study's findings and limits: It was reported that TCR beta sequences correctly inferred the HLA-A and HLA-B alleles for most subjects.

The sequence came from a man aged 30 to 39 in good health and CMV-seropositive. The genes are TRBV10-3 and TRBJ1-2, with 7 positions matching TRBD1. The specimen sequenced was PBMCs. The CDR3, as DNA: TGTGCCATCAGTGAGCCTTGGACAGGCCCACCGCCCTATGGCTACACCTTC. Encoded protein: CAISEPWTGPPPYGYTF.